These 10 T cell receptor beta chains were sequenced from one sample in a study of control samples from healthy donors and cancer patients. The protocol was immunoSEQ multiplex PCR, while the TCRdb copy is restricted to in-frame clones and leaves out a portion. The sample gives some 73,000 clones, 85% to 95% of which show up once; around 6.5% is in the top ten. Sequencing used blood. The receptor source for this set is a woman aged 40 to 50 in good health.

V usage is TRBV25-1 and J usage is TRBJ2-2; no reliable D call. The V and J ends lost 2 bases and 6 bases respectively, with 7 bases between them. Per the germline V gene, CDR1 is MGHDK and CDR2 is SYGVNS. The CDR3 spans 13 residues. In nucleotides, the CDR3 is TGTGCCAGCAGTGAACGACACGCCGGGGAGCTGTTTTTT. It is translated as CASSERHAGELFF.

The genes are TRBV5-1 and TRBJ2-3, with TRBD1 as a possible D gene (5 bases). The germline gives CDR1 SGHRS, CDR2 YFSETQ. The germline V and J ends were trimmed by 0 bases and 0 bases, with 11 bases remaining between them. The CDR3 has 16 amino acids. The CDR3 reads CASSLGDSPSTDTQYF. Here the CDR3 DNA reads TGCGCCAGCAGCTTGGGAGACAGCCCTAGCACAGATACGCAGTATTTT. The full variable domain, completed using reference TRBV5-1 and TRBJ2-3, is KAGVTQTPRYLIKTRGQQVTLSCSPISGHRSVSWYQQTPGQGLQFLFEYFSETQRNKGNFPGRFSGRQFSNSRSEMNVSTLELGDSALYLCASSLGDSPSTDTQYFGPGTRLTVL.

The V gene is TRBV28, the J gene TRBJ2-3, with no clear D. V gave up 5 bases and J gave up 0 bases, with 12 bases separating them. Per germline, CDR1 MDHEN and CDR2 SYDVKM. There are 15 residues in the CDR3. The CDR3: CASSPYLPSTDTQYF. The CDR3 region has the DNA TGTGCCAGCAGTCCCTATTTGCCTAGCACAGATACGCAGTATTTT.

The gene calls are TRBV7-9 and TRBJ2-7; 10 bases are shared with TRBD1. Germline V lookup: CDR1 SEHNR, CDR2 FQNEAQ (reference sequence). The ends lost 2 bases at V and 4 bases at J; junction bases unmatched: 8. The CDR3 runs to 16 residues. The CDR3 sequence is CASSLPTGQGRYEQYF. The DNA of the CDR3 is TGTGCCAGCAGCTTACCCACGGGACAGGGGAGGTACGAGCAGTACTTC.

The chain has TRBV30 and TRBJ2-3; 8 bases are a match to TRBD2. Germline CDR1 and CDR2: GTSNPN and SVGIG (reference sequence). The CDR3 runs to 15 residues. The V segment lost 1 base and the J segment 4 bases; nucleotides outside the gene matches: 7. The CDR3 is CAWSALAVLADTQYF. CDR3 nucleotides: TGTGCCTGGAGTGCACTAGCGGTCCTCGCAGATACGCAGTATTTT. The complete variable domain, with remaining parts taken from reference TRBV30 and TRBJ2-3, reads SQTIHQWPATLVQPVGSPLSLECTVEGTSNPNLYWYRQAAGRGLQLLFYSVGIGQISSEVPQNLSASRPQDRQFILSSKKLLLSDSGFYLCAWSALAVLADTQYFGPGTRLTVL.

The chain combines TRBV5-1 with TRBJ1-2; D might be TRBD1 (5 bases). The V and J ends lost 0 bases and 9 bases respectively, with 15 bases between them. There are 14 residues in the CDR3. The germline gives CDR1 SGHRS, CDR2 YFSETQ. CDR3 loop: CASSLGGLDNRYTF. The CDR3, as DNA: TGCGCCAGCAGCTTGGGAGGGTTGGACAACCGCTACACCTTC. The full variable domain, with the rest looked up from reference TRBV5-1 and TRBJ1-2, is KAGVTQTPRYLIKTRGQQVTLSCSPISGHRSVSWYQQTPGQGLQFLFEYFSETQRNKGNFPGRFSGRQFSNSRSEMNVSTLELGDSALYLCASSLGGLDNRYTFGSGTRLTVV.

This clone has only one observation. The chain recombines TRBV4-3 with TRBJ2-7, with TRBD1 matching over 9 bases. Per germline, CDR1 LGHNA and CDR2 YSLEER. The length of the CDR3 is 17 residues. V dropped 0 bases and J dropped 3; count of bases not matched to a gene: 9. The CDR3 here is CASSQDFPPGQGYEQYF. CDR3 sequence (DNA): TGCGCCAGCAGCCAAGATTTCCCCCCGGGACAGGGCTACGAGCAGTACTTC.

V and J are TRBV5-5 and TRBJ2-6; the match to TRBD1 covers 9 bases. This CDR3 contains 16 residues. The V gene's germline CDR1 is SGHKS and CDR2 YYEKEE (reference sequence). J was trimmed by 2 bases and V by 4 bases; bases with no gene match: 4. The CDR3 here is CASSPGTGPGANVLTF. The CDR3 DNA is TGTGCCAGCAGCCCAGGGACAGGGCCTGGGGCCAACGTCCTGACTTTC.

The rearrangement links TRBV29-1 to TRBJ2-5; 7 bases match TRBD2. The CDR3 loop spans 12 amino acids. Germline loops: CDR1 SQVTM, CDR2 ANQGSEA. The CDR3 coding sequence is TGCACCGGGACTACCCCGACAGAGACCCAGTACTTC. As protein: CTGTTPTETQYF.

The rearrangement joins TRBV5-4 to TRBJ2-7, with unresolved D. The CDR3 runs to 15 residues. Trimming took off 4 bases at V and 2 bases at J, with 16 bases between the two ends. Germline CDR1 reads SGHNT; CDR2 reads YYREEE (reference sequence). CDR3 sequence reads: CASSLPQVATYEQYF. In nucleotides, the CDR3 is TGTGCCAGCAGCCTTCCGCAAGTCGCCACCTACGAGCAGTACTTC.